This T cell receptor beta chain was captured in a study of beta chain features in type 1 diabetes. About this clone itself: The antigen remains undetermined.

Study results and caveats: More deletions and fewer insertions at VDJ junctions were found in patients with type 1 diabetes. For Type 1 diabetes patients, all four CD4+ subsets carried TCRB CDR3s that were moderately but significantly shorter.

The CDR3 spans 15 residues. CDR1 is SGHRS, CDR2 YFSETQ, per germline. J gave up 9 bases and V 2 bases, and 5 bases lay outside the gene matches. Reverse transcribing all isolated RNA meant expressed TCRB transcripts were sequenced. Only in-frame clones appear in the TCRdb table, and some are missing; sequencing was by immunoSEQ multiplex PCR. In the table there are 15,000 to 18,000 clones, 55% to 70% of which are singletons. The gene calls are TRBV5-1 and TRBJ2-1; 13 nucleotides agree with TRBD2. The sequence was obtained from a man aged 25 to 40 with type 1 diabetes. The sequenced material came from Tregs from blood. In DNA form, the CDR3 reads TGCGCCAGCAGCTTACTAGCGGGAGGGGAAGGTGAGCAGTTCTTC. As protein: CASSLLAGGEGEQFF. Full variable domain (outside the CDR3, taken from reference TRBV5-1 and TRBJ2-1): KAGVTQTPRYLIKTRGQQVTLSCSPISGHRSVSWYQQTPGQGLQFLFEYFSETQRNKGNFPGRFSGRQFSNSRSEMNVSTLELGDSALYLCASSLLAGGEGEQFFGPGTRLTVL.